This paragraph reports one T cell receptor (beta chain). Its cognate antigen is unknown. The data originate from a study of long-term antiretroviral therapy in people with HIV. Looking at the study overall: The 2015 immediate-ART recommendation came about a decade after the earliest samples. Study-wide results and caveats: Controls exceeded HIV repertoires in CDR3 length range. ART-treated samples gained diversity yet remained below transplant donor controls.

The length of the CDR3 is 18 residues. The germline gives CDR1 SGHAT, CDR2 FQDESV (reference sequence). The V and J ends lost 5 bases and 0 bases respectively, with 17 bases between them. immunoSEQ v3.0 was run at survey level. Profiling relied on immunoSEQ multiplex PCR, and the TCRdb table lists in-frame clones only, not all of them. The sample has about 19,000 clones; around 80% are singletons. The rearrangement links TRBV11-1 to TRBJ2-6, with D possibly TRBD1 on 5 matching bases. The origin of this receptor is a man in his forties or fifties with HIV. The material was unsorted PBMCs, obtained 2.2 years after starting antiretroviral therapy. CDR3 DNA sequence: TGTGCCAGCAGCCTGTCTCTTGGGGCCCCCTCTGGGGCCAACGTCCTGACTTTC. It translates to CASSLSLGAPSGANVLTF.